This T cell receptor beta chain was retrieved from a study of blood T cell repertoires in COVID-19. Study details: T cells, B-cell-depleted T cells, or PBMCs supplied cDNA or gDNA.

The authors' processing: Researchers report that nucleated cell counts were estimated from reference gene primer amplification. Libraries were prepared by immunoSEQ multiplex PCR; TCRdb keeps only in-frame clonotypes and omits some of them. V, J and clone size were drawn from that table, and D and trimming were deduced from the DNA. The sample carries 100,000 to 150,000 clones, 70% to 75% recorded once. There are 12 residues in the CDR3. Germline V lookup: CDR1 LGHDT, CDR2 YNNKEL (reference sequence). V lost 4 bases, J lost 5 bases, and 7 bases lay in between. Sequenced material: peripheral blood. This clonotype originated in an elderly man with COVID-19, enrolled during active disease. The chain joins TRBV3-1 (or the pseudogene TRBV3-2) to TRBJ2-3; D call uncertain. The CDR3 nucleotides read TGTGCCAGCAGCCTCGGTGTAGATACGCAGTATTTT. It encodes CASSLGVDTQYF.